These T cell receptor beta chains were read from a single sample in a study of T cell responses to AZD1222 COVID-19 vaccine. The table came from immunoSEQ multiplex PCR; TCRdb's copy has only in-frame clones and leaves some out. Here the sample spans under 150,000 clones, about 90% being singletons. Sample: peripheral blood, taken on day 0 of AZD1222 vaccination. The receptors here all came from an adult in good health. The CDR3 runs from the conserved cysteine through the conserved F or W. Each record gives: J gene, CDR3 length, V gene, D gene, clone size, CDR3 DNA, CDR3 protein. The D gene is left open where the match is weak. Size is stated for part of the rows, as once, few or many counts, or as a class when the clone is expanded.

TRBJ1-2	17	TRBV5-4	TRBD1	NA	TGTGCCAGCAGCCCTACCCGACAGGGGGCTTCGGGCTATGGCTACACCTTC	CASSPTRQGASGYGYTF
TRBJ1-4	14	TRBV6-5	NA	once	TGTGCCAGCAGCCCCAGGGGTCAAGGTGAAAAACTGTTTTTT	CASSPRGQGEKLFF
TRBJ1-4	15	TRBV7-2	TRBD1	NA	TGTGCCAGCAGCCGTCTGGGACAGCCTAATGAAAAACTGTTTTTT	CASSRLGQPNEKLFF
TRBJ1-1	14	TRBV5-1	NA	NA	TGCGCCAGCAGCTTGGGACAGACGAACACTGAAGCTTTCTTT	CASSLGQTNTEAFF
TRBJ1-6	14	TRBV7-2	NA	NA	TGTGCCAGCAGCTTAGGGACAGATAATTCACCCCTCCACTTT	CASSLGTDNSPLHF
TRBJ2-4	16	TRBV21-1	NA	NA	TGTGCCAGCAGCTCGAAGGTCGACAAGGCCAAAAACATTCAGTACTTC	CASSSKVDKAKNIQYF
TRBJ2-3	14	TRBV27	NA	NA	TGTGCCAGCAGTTTAGCGGGCAGCGCAGATACGCAGTATTTT	CASSLAGSADTQYF
TRBJ1-4	15	TRBV7-9	NA	few	TGTGCCAGCAGCTTAGGCAGGGGAAGGGGTGAAAAACTGTTTTTT	CASSLGRGRGEKLFF
TRBJ1-1	14	TRBV10-3	NA	NA	TGTGCCATCAGTGAGTCGAGGGTGAACACTGAAGCTTTCTTT	CAISESRVNTEAFF
TRBJ1-2	17	TRBV4-3	NA	once	TGCGCCAGCAGCCAAGATCACAGTCGCCTAGTAAACTATGGCTACACCTTC	CASSQDHSRLVNYGYTF
TRBJ1-6	18	TRBV7-2	TRBD1	NA	TGTGCCAGCAGCTTAGGCTCGGAAACAGGGGGCAATAATTCACCCCTCCACTTT	CASSLGSETGGNNSPLHF
TRBJ2-1	16	TRBV18	NA	NA	TGTGCCAGCTCATCACGAGGTCGGGACGGGTATAGGGAGCAGTTCTTC	CASSSRGRDGYREQFF
TRBJ1-2	13	TRBV29-1	TRBD1	NA	TGCAGCGTCAAGACAGGGCCAAGACGTGGCTACACCTTC	CSVKTGPRRGYTF
TRBJ2-1	13	TRBV24-1	TRBD1	NA	TGTGCCACCAGCCAGACAGGGGCCGCCTCGGAGTTCTTC	CATSQTGAASEFF
TRBJ2-6	15	TRBV7-2	NA	NA	TGTGCCAGCAGTGTAGGGGAGTTCGGGGCCAACGTCCTGACTTTC	CASSVGEFGANVLTF
TRBJ2-5	11	TRBV12-3/TRBV12-4	NA	once	TGTGCCAGCAGTTTAACGGAGACCCAGTACTTC	CASSLTETQYF
TRBJ2-3	14	TRBV19	NA	NA	TGTGCCAGTTCAACTCTCAGGGGCGTAGATACGCAGTATTTT	CASSTLRGVDTQYF
TRBJ2-3	14	TRBV5-1	NA	NA	TGCGCCAGCAGCTTGGGGACTTGGGGGGATACGCAGTATTTT	CASSLGTWGDTQYF
TRBJ2-3	15	TRBV7-3	NA	NA	TGTGCCAGCAGCCCTGGTGGAGCTAGCACAGATACGCAGTATTTT	CASSPGGASTDTQYF
TRBJ1-3	16	TRBV10-3	TRBD1	NA	TGTGCCATCAGTAGGGACAGGGGGGAAACTGGAAACACCATATATTTT	CAISRDRGETGNTIYF
TRBJ2-3	13	TRBV19	NA	NA	TGTGCCAGTAGTATTATCGGCACAGATACGCAGTATTTT	CASSIIGTDTQYF
TRBJ2-5	15	TRBV4-2	NA	NA	TGTGCCAGCAGCCCCTCGGCGGCTCCTCAAGAGACCCAGTACTTC	CASSPSAAPQETQYF
TRBJ2-2	15	TRBV7-3	TRBD2	NA	TGTGCCAGCAGCTTGAGACTAGCTAACACCGGGGAGCTGTTTTTT	CASSLRLANTGELFF
TRBJ2-7	11	TRBV29-1	NA	NA	TGCAGCGTGTGGGCAGTGGGCGAGCAGTACTTC	CSVWAVGEQYF
TRBJ2-4	13	TRBV15	NA	NA	TGTGCCACCAGGGGTTCGGCCAAAAACATTCAGTACTTC	CATRGSAKNIQYF
TRBJ1-4	15	TRBV27	NA	NA	TGTGCCAGCAGTCCCCGGACGGAGGAGTGGGAAAAACTGTTTTTT	CASSPRTEEWEKLFF
TRBJ1-5	14	TRBV6-5	TRBD1	NA	TGTGCCAGCAGTCCGACAGGGGGCTTCCAGCCCCAGCATTTT	CASSPTGGFQPQHF
TRBJ2-1	18	TRBV5-1	NA	NA	TGCGCCAGCAGCTTTGAATTGGGCGGGCCGAGCTCCTACAATGAGCAGTTCTTC	CASSFELGGPSSYNEQFF
TRBJ2-3	15	TRBV7-2	TRBD2	NA	TGTGCCAGCAGCCACGGTCAAGCGGGAGGGGATACGCAGTATTTT	CASSHGQAGGDTQYF
TRBJ1-2	14	TRBV10-3	NA	NA	TGTGCCATCAGTGAGCGGGACACTAACTATGGCTACACCTTC	CAISERDTNYGYTF